This T cell receptor (beta chain) was recorded in a study of CD8+ T cells in alopecia areata. Study-wide context: Those patients who were treated received oral tofacitinib, which was given at 5 to 10 mg twice daily for moderate-to-severe alopecia areata.

About this clone: Its target is not known.

V lost 1 base to trimming and J lost 2 bases; unmatched junction nucleotides: 7. CDR1 and CDR2 (germline): MGHRA, YSYEKL. The CDR3 consists of 16 residues. Study findings and constraints: Possibly as an HLA-related effect, TCR sharing across patients appeared less clear than in mice.

Extracted RNA was reverse transcribed, and the resulting cDNA served as sequencing template. The data were produced by immunoSEQ multiplex PCR, yet TCRdb's version contains in-frame clones alone and is incomplete. This table has 150,000 or so clones, roughly 48% appearing once. Specimen: CD4+ T cells sorted from blood. J is TRBJ1-1 and V is TRBV4-1, with 7 bases aligning to TRBD1. The clonotype was recovered from a human donor with alopecia areata. CDR3 bases: TGCGCCAGCAGCCAAGGGGAGGGGGCGGGAAACACTGAAGCTTTCTTT. Residues: CASSQGEGAGNTEAFF.